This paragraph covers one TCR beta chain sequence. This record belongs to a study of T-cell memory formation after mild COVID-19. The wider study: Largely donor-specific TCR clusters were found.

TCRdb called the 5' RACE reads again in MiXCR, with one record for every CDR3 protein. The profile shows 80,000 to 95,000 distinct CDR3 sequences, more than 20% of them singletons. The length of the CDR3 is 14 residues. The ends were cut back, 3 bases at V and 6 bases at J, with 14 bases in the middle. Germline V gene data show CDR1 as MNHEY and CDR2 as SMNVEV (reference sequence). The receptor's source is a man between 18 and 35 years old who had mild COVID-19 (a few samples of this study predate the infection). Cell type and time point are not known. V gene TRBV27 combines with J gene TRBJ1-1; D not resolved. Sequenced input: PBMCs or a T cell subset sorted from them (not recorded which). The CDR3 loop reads CASSLAPLYSEAFF. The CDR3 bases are TGTGCCAGCAGTTTGGCACCGTTATATTCTGAAGCTTTCTTT.